These 30 T cell receptor beta chains originate from one sample sequenced in a study of metastatic and nonmetastatic thyroid tumors. TCRdb re-analyzed the PCR reads using MiXCR. Among 11,000 to 15,000 clones listed, roughly 25% were seen once. Thyroid surgery was preceded by no treatment in any patient. Sequencing was carried out using tumor tissue. The receptors here all came from a female donor with papillary thyroid cancer or a benign thyroid nodule (not recorded which). Some clones in this sample may be carry-over from other donors' samples.

This clone was detected many times. This could be a read error, since a much larger clone is one nucleotide away. Other DNA sequences in the same sample also yield this CDR3. The rearrangement uses TRBV20-1 and TRBJ2-7; TRBD2 aligns across 8 bases. Trimming removed 0 bases from V and 7 bases from J; junction bases left unmatched: 11. Germline lookup yields CDR1 DFQATT and CDR2 SNEGSKA (reference sequence). CDR3 length: 15 amino acids. CDR3 nucleotides: TGCAGTGCTAGAGATCTCCCGAGCGGGAGCTCTGAGCAGTACTTC. It translates to CSARDLPSGSSEQYF.

This clone came up a few times. The CDR3 here is CASRENVGTSILTF. CDR3 DNA: TGTGCCAGCAGGGAAAACGTTGGGACTTCCATCCTGACTTTC. The chain recombines TRBV7-9 with TRBJ2-6; D is perhaps TRBD2 (6 bases). Per the germline V gene, CDR1 is SEHNR and CDR2 is FQNEAQ (reference sequence). Trimming left V 6 bases short and J 14 bases short, with 20 bases between. The CDR3 loop spans 14 amino acids.

This clone was observed at least ten times. Compared with germline, one end of the junction differs, possibly owing to a read error. This chain links TRBV7-7 with TRBJ2-1, with D possibly TRBD2 on 5 matching bases. Germline V lookup: CDR1 SSHAT, CDR2 FNYEAQ (reference sequence). This CDR3 region has 17 residues. The CDR3 spells CASSLFPRGGTYNEQFF. CDR3 coding DNA: TGTGCTAGCAGCTTATTCCCCCGTGGAGGCACCTACAATGAGCAGTTCTTC.

This clone showed up many times. The chain employs TRBV20-1 and TRBJ2-1; tentatively, D is TRBD1 (6 bases). CDR3 size: 15 residues. V dropped 1 base and J dropped 6 bases, with 16 bases sitting between them. The germline gives CDR1 DFQATT, CDR2 SNEGSKA (reference sequence). The CDR3 DNA sequence: TGCAGTGCTAGAGGTATCCGGACAGAGATCAATGAGCAGTTCTTC. Protein product: CSARGIRTEINEQFF.

Ten or more counts support this clone. The chain links TRBV20-1 to TRBJ2-7; D gene unclear. Germline loops: CDR1 DFQATT, CDR2 SNEGSKA (reference sequence). CDR3 length: 11 amino acids. In nucleotides, the CDR3 is TGCAGCTGCCTTTGGTCTAGCGAGCAGTACTTC. Protein product: CSCLWSSEQYF.

In its sample, this clone was seen a few times. J is TRBJ2-3 and V is TRBV20-1, with a weak D call TRBD1 (6 bases). The CDR3 covers 10 residues. Trimming took 6 bases from V and 8 from J, leaving 9 bases between them. Germline V gene sequence: CDR1 DFQATT, CDR2 SNEGSKA (reference sequence). CDR3 sequence: CSALGGTQYF. The CDR3 region has the DNA TGCAGTGCCCTAGGGGGTACGCAGTATTTT.

Ten or more counts support this clone. This sequence joins TRBV6-1 and TRBJ1-2, with D tentatively TRBD1 (5 bases). The CDR3 length is 11 residues. The V end lost 6 bases, the J end lost 4 bases, and 6 bases lay between the germline ends. Germline CDR1 and CDR2: MNHNS and SASEGT. The CDR3 reads CASSRAYGYTF. In nucleotides, the CDR3 is TGTGCCAGCAGCAGGGCCTATGGCTACACCTTC.

This clone was observed at least ten times. The chain has TRBV9 and TRBJ2-6, with unresolved D. CDR3 length: 15 amino acids. V shed 7 bases and J shed 0 bases, with 11 bases lying between them. Germline V gene sequence: CDR1 SGDLS, CDR2 YYNGEE. The DNA for the CDR3 is TGTGCCAGCGCTCATTACGGCTCTGGGGCCAACGTCCTGACTTTC. Amino acid sequence: CASAHYGSGANVLTF.

This clone was seen once. The J gene is TRBJ2-1, the V gene TRBV14; 8 bases fit TRBD2. Germline V gene lookup returns CDR1 SGHDN and CDR2 FVKESK. The CDR3 is 16 amino acids. V dropped 4 bases and J dropped 8; count of bases not matched to a gene: 13. The CDR3 loop reads CASSRLSGRPIYEQFF. In DNA form, the CDR3 reads TGTGCCAGCAGCCGTCTGAGCGGGAGACCCATTTATGAGCAGTTCTTC.

This clone was detected ten times or more. The V gene is TRBV5-6, the J gene TRBJ1-2; D unclear. This CDR3 comprises 11 residues. The V gene's germline CDR1 is SGHDT and CDR2 YYEEEE. Trimming pared 3 bases from V and 8 bases from J, leaving 8 bases between. CDR3 amino acids: CASSWTHGYTF. Written as DNA, the CDR3 is TGTGCCAGCAGCTGGACCCACGGCTACACCTTC.

This clone was counted ten times or more. The CDR3 region has the DNA TGCGCCAGCAGCTACGTGGCACTAGCGGGAGCCGAGACCCAGTACTTC. As protein: CASSYVALAGAETQYF. The V call is TRBV5-1, the J call TRBJ2-5; 11 positions match TRBD2. The CDR3 has 16 residues. Germline assignment: CDR1 SGHRS and CDR2 YFSETQ. V lost 3 bases, J lost 5 bases, and 9 bases stayed unmatched.

The genes are TRBV30 and TRBJ2-3; D may be TRBD1 or TRBD2 (5 bases each). The CDR3 extends over 17 amino acids. Germline assignment: CDR1 GTSNPN and CDR2 SVGIG (reference sequence). Trimming took 0 bases from V and 1 from J, leaving 17 bases between them. The CDR3 is CAWSVPGLLGGTDTQYF. CDR3 nucleotides: TGTGCCTGGAGTGTTCCAGGCCTACTGGGGGGCACAGATACGCAGTATTTT.

Only a few counts were recorded for this clone. The chain links TRBV30 to TRBJ1-3; D is perhaps TRBD1 (6 bases). With 7 bases removed from V and 5 bases from J, the gap between germline ends came to 21 bases. Germline V lookup: CDR1 GTSNPN, CDR2 SVGIG (reference sequence). This CDR3 has 15 amino acids. The CDR3 here is CALRKSRGGRNTIYF. In DNA form, the CDR3 reads TGTGCCTTGAGGAAGAGCAGGGGAGGTAGAAACACCATATATTTT. The complete variable domain, with remaining parts taken from reference TRBV30 and TRBJ1-3, reads SQTIHQWPATLVQPVGSPLSLECTVEGTSNPNLYWYRQAAGRGLQLLFYSVGIGQISSEVPQNLSASRPQDRQFILSSKKLLLSDSGFYLCALRKSRGGRNTIYFGEGSWLTVV.

This clone showed up just a few times. The J gene is TRBJ2-3, the V gene TRBV30; 7 bases are a match to TRBD1. In germline, CDR1 is GTSNPN, CDR2 SVGIG (reference sequence). The CDR3 consists of 12 residues. J was trimmed by 3 bases and V by 3 bases; bases with no gene match: 0. The CDR3, as DNA: TGTGCCTGGAGCAGGGGGACAGATACGCAGTATTTT. It is translated as CAWSRGTDTQYF.

This clone was found many times. This chain uses TRBV11-2 with TRBJ1-4; no reliable D call. The germline V and J ends were trimmed by 1 base and 2 bases, with 8 bases remaining between them. The CDR3 covers 15 residues. Germline V gives CDR1 SGHAT, CDR2 FQNNGV. The CDR3 bases are TGTGCCAGCAGCTTAGGGGGTCAGACTAATGAAAAACTGTTTTTT. Its translation is CASSLGGQTNEKLFF.

Note on this clone: Possible read error: a much larger clone is one base away. The rearrangement joins TRBV30 to TRBJ2-4; 13 bases match TRBD2. Germline V gene sequence: CDR1 GTSNPN, CDR2 SVGIG (reference sequence). This CDR3 spans 15 amino acids. CDR3 in amino acids: CAWGSGLAGFSERFF. CDR3 bases: TGTGCCTGGGGATCGGGACTAGCGGGATTCAGTGAGCGGTTCTTC.

The chain carries TRBV4-2 and TRBJ1-4; 7 nucleotides line up with TRBD1. The V gene's germline CDR1 is LGHNA and CDR2 YNFKEQ. The CDR3 is 17 amino acids. The V segment lost 4 bases and the J segment 5 bases; nucleotides outside the gene matches: 13. In nucleotides, the CDR3 is TGTGCCAGCAGCCCAGTTTCCCAGGGGGGTGAGAATGAAAAACTGTTTTTT. Residues: CASSPVSQGGENEKLFF.

This clone was seen only a few times. The chain uses TRBV6-2 or TRBV6-3 and TRBJ2-1; perhaps D is TRBD1 or TRBD2 (6 bases each). V lost 5 bases, J lost 6 bases, and 17 bases lay in between. This CDR3 is 15 amino acids long. Germline assignment: CDR1 MNHEY and CDR2 SVGEGT. Here the CDR3 reads CASSPLRGDTNEQFF. CDR3 in DNA: TGTGCCAGCAGTCCTCTTAGGGGGGACACCAATGAGCAGTTCTTC.

V and J are TRBV2 and TRBJ2-7; TRBD2 matches 13 bases. The junction had 7 bases not matched to a gene; V was cut back by 2 bases and J by 3 bases. Germline V lookup: CDR1 SNHLY, CDR2 FYNNEI. This CDR3 contains 17 residues. CDR3: CASSEFRGLAGSYEQYF. Written as DNA, the CDR3 is TGTGCCAGCAGTGAATTTAGGGGACTAGCGGGGAGCTACGAGCAGTACTTC.

The sample holds a few counts of this clone. The V and J genes are TRBV6-1 and TRBJ1-6, with 7 bases that match TRBD1. This CDR3 spans 14 amino acids. Germline V CDR1 and CDR2: MNHNS, SASEGT. V shed 7 bases and J 7 bases; nucleotides not matched to a gene: 7. This chain's CDR3 is CASTNRGANSPLHF. In nucleotides, the CDR3 is TGTGCCAGCACGAACAGGGGTGCGAATTCACCCCTCCACTTT.

This clone was counted many times. The V gene is TRBV7-2, the J gene TRBJ2-3; D uncertain. Trimming shortened V by 3 bases and J by 6 bases, and 7 bases separated the two germline ends. Looked up from germline, CDR1 is SGHTA and CDR2 is FQGNSA. This CDR3 contains 12 residues. This CDR3 is CASSLHRDTQYF. CDR3 in DNA: TGTGCCAGCAGCTTGCATAGGGATACGCAGTATTTT.

A note on this clone: One junction end does not reproduce the germline sequence, and a read error may be involved. The gene calls are TRBV6-4 and TRBJ2-3; weak D call: TRBD2 (5 bases). CDR1 is MRHNA, CDR2 SNTAGT, per germline. CDR3 length: 16 amino acids. The CDR3 nucleotides are TGTGTCAGCACCCAAGATAGAGGGAGAGGAACAGATACGCAGTATTTT. Its protein is CVSTQDRGRGTDTQYF.

This clone is deemed medium-sized. The chain couples TRBV5-1 to TRBJ2-2; D is unresolved. The CDR3 loop spans 18 amino acids. Germline CDR1 SGHRS, CDR2 YFSETQ. V was cut by 0 bases and J by 0 bases, with 15 bases left in between. In DNA, the CDR3 is TGCGCCAGCAGCTTGGCGCCGTTAAGACCTCCGAACACCGGGGAGCTGTTTTTT. Encoded protein: CASSLAPLRPPNTGELFF.

With regard to this clone: One end of the junction varies from germline; a read error may be responsible. The chain joins TRBV20-1 to TRBJ2-4, with TRBD1 matching over 7 bases. CDR1 DFQATT and CDR2 SNEGSKA come from the germline V gene (reference sequence). The CDR3 length is 14 residues. CDR3 loop: CSDEQGSAKNIQYF. CDR3 in DNA: TGTAGTGACGAACAGGGGAGTGCCAAAAACATTCAATACTTC.

In this sample, this clone turned up a few times. A read error may produce the germline difference seen at one junction end. The chain has TRBV6-1 and TRBJ2-3; 8 positions agree with TRBD2. The CDR3 is made up of 13 amino acids. Germline-derived CDR1 and CDR2 are MNHNS and SASEGT. CDR3 residues: CACSFPGGVTQYF. For the CDR3, the DNA is TGTGCCTGCAGCTTTCCGGGGGGGGTTACGCAGTATTTT.

V and J are TRBV2 and TRBJ2-7, with D perhaps given as TRBD1 or TRBD2 (5 bases each). The CDR3 has 14 amino acids. V was shortened by 7 bases and J by 6 bases, with 19 bases between the two germline ends. CDR1 and CDR2 (germline): SNHLY, FYNNEI. Here the CDR3 reads CASNLGTTVSEQYF. As DNA, the CDR3 is TGTGCCAGCAACCTCGGGACCACGGTTTCCGAGCAGTACTTC. The full variable domain, completed using reference TRBV2 and TRBJ2-7, is EPEVTQTPSHQVTQMGQEVILRCVPISNHLYFYWYRQILGQKVEFLVSFYNNEISEKSEIFDDQFSVERPDGSNFTLKIRSTKLEDSAMYFCASNLGTTVSEQYFGPGTRLTVT.

Relative to its sample, this clone is medium-sized. The rearrangement links TRBV19 to TRBJ2-2, with 9 bases aligning to TRBD2. There are 14 residues in the CDR3. Germline V gene data show CDR1 as LNHDA and CDR2 as SQIVND (reference sequence). The ends lost 6 bases at V and 6 bases at J; junction bases unmatched: 5. CDR3 nucleotide sequence: TGTGCCAGTAGGGCTAGCGGGATAGCCGGGGAGCTGTTTTTT. It is translated as CASRASGIAGELFF.

By sample fraction, this clone is medium-sized. This chain joins TRBV5-1 and TRBJ2-3; D unclear. Germline CDR1 SGHRS, CDR2 YFSETQ. Trimming stripped 1 base from V and 2 bases from J, with 11 bases between. This CDR3 region has 15 residues. The CDR3 region is CASSLLGQVTDTQYF. In DNA form, the CDR3 reads TGCGCCAGCAGCTTGCTGGGCCAGGTCACAGATACGCAGTATTTT.

This clone was seen repeatedly, ten times or more. The chain couples TRBV5-4 to TRBJ2-7; D gene unclear. This CDR3 contains 12 residues. The germline V gene encodes CDR1 SGHNT and CDR2 YYREEE (reference sequence). Trimming cost V 4 bases and J 3 bases, with 8 bases left between them. CDR3 DNA: TGTGCCAGCAGCCTTAACCACTACGAGCAGTACTTC. Translation: CASSLNHYEQYF.

This clone ranks as medium-sized (0.01 to 0.1%). The V call is TRBV6-2 or TRBV6-3, the J call TRBJ2-6; D is uncertain. Trimming removed 2 bases from V and 0 bases from J, with 5 bases in between. The CDR3 runs to 15 residues. Germline assignment: CDR1 MNHEY and CDR2 SVGEGT. The CDR3 coding sequence is TGTGCCAGCAGTTACGAAGGCTCTGGGGCCAACGTCCTGACTTTC. Its protein is CASSYEGSGANVLTF.